The subject of this entry is one T cell receptor (beta chain). Libraries were prepared by immunoSEQ multiplex PCR; TCRdb keeps only in-frame clonotypes and omits some of them. The sample lists roughly 62,000 clones, about 95% occurring once. These data belong to a study of technical replicates of blood from a few donors. The sequenced sample consisted of PBMCs. This clonotype originated in a human donor in good health. Some clones in this sample may be carry-over from other donors' samples.

The DNA of the CDR3 is TGTGCCAGCAACCATTCAGACTATGGCTACACCTTC. Translation: CASNHSDYGYTF. The chain employs TRBV27 and TRBJ1-2; no clear D. The CDR3 consists of 12 residues. The V end was cut by 7 bases, the J end by 3 bases, with 9 bases between. Germline loops: CDR1 MNHEY, CDR2 SMNVEV (reference sequence).